These 30 T cell receptor beta chains originate from one sample sequenced in a study of cytotoxic CD8 clonotypes in ibrutinib-treated CLL. Produced via immunoSEQ multiplex PCR; TCRdb's table is partial and in-frame only. This sample has 200,000 to 250,000 clones, with 70% found just once. Specimen: PBMCs, collected after 24 months of ibrutinib treatment. These receptors were obtained from a human donor with chronic lymphocytic leukemia.

The J gene is TRBJ1-1, the V gene TRBV6-6; the D is unclear. The CDR3 runs 15 residues. V lost 5 bases and J lost 5, with 18 bases in between. Germline assignment: CDR1 MNHNY and CDR2 SVGAGI (reference sequence). The CDR3 here is CASSNTINGVTEAFF. The CDR3 region has the DNA TGTGCCAGCAGTAATACGATAAACGGGGTAACTGAAGCTTTCTTT.

The chain combines TRBV6-1 with TRBJ1-3; D remains ambiguous. CDR3 size: 13 residues. V lost 3 bases to trimming and J lost 8 bases, with 11 bases between them. The V gene's germline CDR1 is MNHNS and CDR2 SASEGT. CDR3 coding DNA: TGTGCCAGCAGTGACGGGCCCTTTGACACCATATATTTT. Translated, it gives CASSDGPFDTIYF.

In its sample, this clone was seen once. The sample contains more than one DNA sequence encoding this CDR3. This chain joins TRBV29-1 and TRBJ2-2, with D tentatively TRBD2 (5 bases). The CDR3 runs to 13 residues. With 4 bases removed from V and 1 base from J, the gap between germline ends came to 7 bases. Germline lookup yields CDR1 SQVTM and CDR2 ANQGSEA. The CDR3, as DNA: TGCAGCGTTGTTCGGGAGAACACCGGGGAGCTGTTTTTT. Translated, it gives CSVVRENTGELFF.

The chain uses TRBV29-1 and TRBJ2-1; no definite D call. Germline V CDR1 and CDR2: SQVTM, ANQGSEA. CDR3 size: 12 residues. Trimming stripped 0 bases from V and 5 bases from J, with 5 bases between. The CDR3, as DNA: TGCAGCGTTGAAGATCGGGACAATGAGCAGTTCTTC. This encodes CSVEDRDNEQFF.

The rearrangement uses TRBV7-8 and TRBJ1-3; D might be TRBD1 (5 bases). Per the germline V gene, CDR1 is SGHVS and CDR2 is FQNEAQ. The germline V and J ends were trimmed by 1 base and 3 bases, with 10 bases remaining between them. The CDR3 totals 15 residues. DNA for the CDR3: TGTGCCAGCAGCTTAGTTCGGGGGGTTGGAAACACCATATATTTT. It encodes CASSLVRGVGNTIYF.

The CDR3 is CASSEVGEQFF. The CDR3 DNA reads as TGTGCCAGCAGTGAAGTCGGTGAGCAGTTCTTC. V gene TRBV2 combines with J gene TRBJ2-1; D unclear. V gave up 1 base and J gave up 9 bases, with 4 bases separating them. This CDR3 is built from 11 residues. The V gene's germline CDR1 is SNHLY and CDR2 FYNNEI.

The chain couples TRBV7-9 to TRBJ2-3; 8 bases are shared with TRBD2. Unmatched junction bases numbered 1, after V lost 4 bases and J lost 1 base. Germline assignment: CDR1 SEHNR and CDR2 FQNEAQ (reference sequence). CDR3 length equals 14 residues. The CDR3 here is CASSSGGGTDTQYF. CDR3 in DNA: TGTGCCAGCAGCTCGGGAGGGGGCACAGATACGCAGTATTTT.

This chain connects TRBV9 to TRBJ2-2, with no clear D. Per the germline V gene, CDR1 is SGDLS and CDR2 is YYNGEE. CDR3 length: 13 residues. V gave up 3 bases and J gave up 2 bases, with 5 bases separating them. The CDR3 loop reads CASSARNTGELFF. CDR3 nucleotides: TGTGCCAGCAGCGCCCGAAACACCGGGGAGCTGTTTTTT.

The chain employs TRBV7-3 and TRBJ2-1, with D unresolved. Germline V gene sequence: CDR1 SGHTA, CDR2 FQGTGA. Between the trimmed V and J ends, which lost 5 bases and 0 bases, there was a span of 14 bases. This CDR3 is 16 amino acids long. In DNA form, the CDR3 reads TGTGCCAGCAGCCCCCTTTCGACCCACTCCTACAATGAGCAGTTCTTC. As protein: CASSPLSTHSYNEQFF. Drawing the rest from reference TRBV7-3 and TRBJ2-1, the complete variable domain is GAGVSQTPSNKVTEKGKYVELRCDPISGHTALYWYRQSLGQGPEFLIYFQGTGAADDSGLPNDRFFAVRPEGSVSTLKIQRTERGDSAVYLCASSPLSTHSYNEQFFGPGTRLTVL.

This clone was seen only once. The V and J genes are TRBV28 and TRBJ1-4; no firm D call. Germline CDR1 and CDR2: MDHEN and SYDVKM. The CDR3 contains 15 residues. Trimming shortened V by 5 bases and J by 4 bases, and 14 bases separated the two germline ends. The CDR3 sequence is CASSGSPRSNEKLFF. The CDR3 DNA is TGTGCCAGCAGTGGGAGCCCACGGAGTAATGAAAAACTGTTTTTT.

The genes are TRBV6-1 and TRBJ1-5, with 8 nucleotides matching TRBD1. J was trimmed by 3 bases and V by 4 bases; bases with no gene match: 11. Germline V CDR1 and CDR2: MNHNS, SASEGT. This CDR3 is 17 amino acids long. CDR3 DNA: TGTGCCAGCAGTGCGACAGGACAGGGCGTTCTCAATCAGCCCCAGCATTTT. Translated, it gives CASSATGQGVLNQPQHF.

The sample holds one count of this clone. The rearrangement joins TRBV6-5 to TRBJ1-3; D is possibly TRBD1 (5 bases). Trimming shortened V by 5 bases and J by 0 bases, and 11 bases separated the two germline ends. CDR1 is MNHEY, CDR2 SVGAGI, per germline. There are 15 residues in the CDR3. CDR3: CASSPSGGSGNTIYF. CDR3 DNA sequence: TGTGCCAGCAGTCCCTCTGGGGGCTCTGGAAACACCATATATTTT.

This rearrangement joins TRBV30 to TRBJ2-7; maybe TRBD1 (5 bases). Trimming cost V 8 bases and J 2 bases, with 13 bases left between them. Germline-derived CDR1 and CDR2 are GTSNPN and SVGIG (reference sequence). The CDR3 is made up of 12 amino acids. CDR3 sequence reads: CAGASTPYEQYF. The CDR3 DNA reads as TGTGCCGGGGCCTCCACTCCCTACGAGCAGTACTTC. Combining the CDR3 with reference TRBV30 and TRBJ2-7 gives the whole variable domain SQTIHQWPATLVQPVGSPLSLECTVEGTSNPNLYWYRQAAGRGLQLLFYSVGIGQISSEVPQNLSASRPQDRQFILSSKKLLLSDSGFYLCAGASTPYEQYFGPGTRLTVT.

The V and J genes are TRBV7-8 and TRBJ1-5; 7 bases fit TRBD1. Unmatched junction bases numbered 6, after V lost 0 bases and J lost 4 bases. The germline V gene has CDR1 SGHVS and CDR2 FQNEAQ. This CDR3 region has 16 residues. The CDR3 here is CASSLAGTAINQPQHF. In DNA, the CDR3 is TGTGCCAGCAGCTTAGCGGGGACAGCAATTAATCAGCCCCAGCATTTT. Filled out from reference TRBV7-8 and TRBJ1-5, the complete variable domain reads GAGVSQSPRYKVAKRGQDVALRCDPISGHVSLFWYQQALGQGPEFLTYFQNEAQLDKSGLPSDRFFAERPEGSVSTLKIQRTQQEDSAVYLCASSLAGTAINQPQHFGDGTRLSIL.

The V and J genes are TRBV7-2 and TRBJ2-7; D is uncertain. Trimming cost V 1 base and J 0 bases, with 10 bases left between them. Germline CDR1 reads SGHTA; CDR2 reads FQGNSA. The CDR3 is made up of 15 amino acids. CDR3 sequence (DNA): TGTGCCAGCAGCTTAGTTCGGCCGCTCTCCTACGAGCAGTACTTC. This encodes CASSLVRPLSYEQYF.

The chain recombines TRBV30 with TRBJ2-3, with D perhaps TRBD2 (6 bases). The CDR3 sequence is 16 residues long. Trimming pared 1 base from V and 5 bases from J, leaving 19 bases between. Germline CDR1 reads GTSNPN; CDR2 reads SVGIG (reference sequence). CDR3 coding DNA: TGTGCCTGGAGTGGAGGGGCTAGCGTTAAGGAAGATACGCAGTATTTT. This translates into CAWSGGASVKEDTQYF.

The chain couples TRBV25-1 to TRBJ1-4, with D unresolved. The V end was cut by 1 base, the J end by 0 bases, with 6 bases between. CDR1 is MGHDK and CDR2 is SYGVNS in the germline V gene. The CDR3 consists of 15 residues. The CDR3 sequence is CASSESVATNEKLFF. CDR3 DNA: TGTGCCAGCAGTGAATCGGTGGCAACTAATGAAAAACTGTTTTTT.

This chain's CDR3 is CAFGSSYEQYF. The CDR3 DNA sequence: TGTGCTTTCGGGTCCTCCTACGAGCAGTACTTC. The chain combines TRBV2 with TRBJ2-7; no clear D. CDR1 SNHLY and CDR2 FYNNEI come from the germline V gene. The CDR3 is 11 amino acids.

The chain has TRBV29-1 and TRBJ2-5; D might be TRBD1 or TRBD2, each matching 6 bases. CDR3 length equals 13 residues. V was pared by 6 bases and J by 7 bases, with 18 bases between. The germline V gene encodes CDR1 SQVTM and CDR2 ANQGSEA. The CDR3 region has the DNA TGCAGCGTGATGGGGGGCTCCACCGTGACCCAGTACTTC. It codes for CSVMGGSTVTQYF. The full variable domain, its missing parts supplied by reference TRBV29-1 and TRBJ2-5, is SAVISQKPSRDICQRGTSLTIQCQVDSQVTMMFWYRQQPGQSLTLIATANQGSEATYESGFVIDKFPISRPNLTFSTLTVSNMSPEDSSIYLCSVMGGSTVTQYFGPGTRLLVL.

This clone was observed a handful of times. This sequence joins TRBV5-1 and TRBJ2-3; 10 bases are shared with TRBD2. The CDR3 is made up of 14 amino acids. With V trimmed by 6 bases and J by 4 bases, 5 bases remained unmatched. Germline V gene lookup returns CDR1 SGHRS and CDR2 YFSETQ. The CDR3 spells CASTDGLAADTQYF. CDR3 nucleotides: TGCGCCAGCACCGACGGACTAGCGGCAGATACGCAGTATTTT.

The CDR3 reads CASRTGENQPQHF. The DNA for the CDR3 is TGCGCCAGCCGTACGGGAGAAAATCAGCCCCAGCATTTT. The V gene is TRBV5-1, the J gene TRBJ1-5; D is uncertain. V was cut by 7 bases and J by 4 bases, with 12 bases left in between. Germline lookup yields CDR1 SGHRS and CDR2 YFSETQ. The CDR3 contains 13 residues.

The chain recombines TRBV7-2 with TRBJ1-5; D perhaps matches TRBD1 (6 bases). The germline V and J ends were trimmed by 1 base and 6 bases, with 10 bases remaining between them. From germline, CDR1 is SGHTA and CDR2 FQGNSA. The CDR3 sequence is 14 residues long. CDR3 sequence reads: CASSLDRVGQPQHF. The CDR3 nucleotides read TGTGCCAGCAGCTTAGACAGGGTAGGTCAGCCCCAGCATTTT.

This chain uses TRBV4-2 with TRBJ1-2; weak D call: TRBD1 (6 bases). The CDR3 is 16 residues long. Trimming cost V 0 bases and J 0 bases, with 11 bases left between them. Germline values: CDR1 LGHNA, CDR2 YNFKEQ. CDR3 DNA sequence: TGTGCCAGCAGCCAAGAAGACAGGAAATCTAACTATGGCTACACCTTC. Encoded protein: CASSQEDRKSNYGYTF.

The chain uses TRBV28 and TRBJ2-2; no clear D gene. Germline V lookup: CDR1 MDHEN, CDR2 SYDVKM. This CDR3 comprises 13 residues. With 5 bases removed from V and 0 bases from J, the gap between germline ends came to 4 bases. The CDR3 DNA is TGTGCCAGCAGTACGGCGAACACCGGGGAGCTGTTTTTT. Its protein is CASSTANTGELFF.

The count of this clone is one. The chain combines TRBV19 with TRBJ2-7, with D unresolved. Deletions cut 6 bases from V and 1 base from J, with 19 bases between. This CDR3 spans 16 amino acids. Germline V CDR1 and CDR2: LNHDA, SQIVND (reference sequence). The DNA for the CDR3 is TGTGCCAGTAGCAGCTCTCCGGGCTCCCGATCCTACGAGCAGTACTTC. Its protein is CASSSSPGSRSYEQYF.

The chain has TRBV30 and TRBJ1-1, with D hard to call. The CDR3 is 11 amino acids. Per the germline V gene, CDR1 is GTSNPN and CDR2 is SVGIG (reference sequence). V dropped 1 base and J dropped 5 bases, with 5 bases sitting between them. CDR3: CAWSGWTEAFF. The CDR3 DNA sequence: TGTGCCTGGAGTGGGTGGACTGAAGCTTTCTTT.

A single count supports this clone. The chain employs TRBV7-9 and TRBJ2-1, with D tentatively TRBD2 (6 bases). V was trimmed by 7 bases and J by 1 base, leaving 17 bases between them. The germline CDR1 and CDR2 sequences are SEHNR and FQNEAQ (reference sequence). The CDR3 sequence is 16 residues long. CDR3 in amino acids: CASTLKGTLSYNEQFF. In nucleotides, the CDR3 is TGTGCCAGCACCCTAAAGGGGACTCTATCCTACAATGAGCAGTTCTTC.

V and J are TRBV5-1 and TRBJ2-7; possibly TRBD1 for D (5 bases). This CDR3 spans 13 amino acids. Germline V gives CDR1 SGHRS, CDR2 YFSETQ. With 2 bases removed from V and 5 bases from J, the gap between germline ends came to 11 bases. The CDR3 loop reads CASSFGPRDEQYF. The CDR3 bases are TGCGCCAGCAGCTTCGGACCCAGGGACGAGCAGTACTTC.

This clone has a handful of counts. The V and J genes are TRBV28 and TRBJ2-3, with no clear D. The length of the CDR3 is 15 residues. The germline CDR1 and CDR2 sequences are MDHEN and SYDVKM. V was clipped by 2 bases and J by 1 base, with 10 bases between them. CDR3 in DNA: TGTGCCAGCAGTTTACCCACCAGAGGCACAGATACGCAGTATTTT. This gives the protein CASSLPTRGTDTQYF.

V is TRBV28 and J is TRBJ2-7, with D perhaps matching TRBD2 (5 bases). CDR1 and CDR2 from the germline V gene are MDHEN and SYDVKM. CDR3 size: 13 residues. V lost 7 bases and J lost 7, with 17 bases in between. CDR3 region: CASIRESGIEQYF. The CDR3 DNA reads as TGTGCCAGCATAAGGGAGTCGGGGATTGAGCAGTACTTC.